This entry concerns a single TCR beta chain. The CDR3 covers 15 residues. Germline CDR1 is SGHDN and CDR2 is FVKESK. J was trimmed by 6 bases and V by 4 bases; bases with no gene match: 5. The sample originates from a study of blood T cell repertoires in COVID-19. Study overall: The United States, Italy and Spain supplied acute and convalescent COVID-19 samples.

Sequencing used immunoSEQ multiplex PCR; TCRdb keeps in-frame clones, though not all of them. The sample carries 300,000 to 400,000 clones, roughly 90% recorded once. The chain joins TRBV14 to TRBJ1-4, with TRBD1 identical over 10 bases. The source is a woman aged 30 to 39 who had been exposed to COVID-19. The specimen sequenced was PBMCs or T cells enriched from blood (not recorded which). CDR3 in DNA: TGTGCCAGCAGCCGGACCGGGACAGGGGATGAAAAACTGTTTTTT. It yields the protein CASSRTGTGDEKLFF.